Sequencing of this TCR beta chain was carried out in a study of blood T cell repertoires in COVID-19. Study-level information: Sources were T cells, B-cell-depleted T cells, or PBMCs; the material itself was cDNA or gDNA.

This clone was recorded only once. As originally analysed: The assay estimated nucleated cells by amplifying reference gene primers. The method was immunoSEQ multiplex PCR; TCRdb's version includes in-frame clones alone and lacks a portion of them. From that table come the V and J calls and clone size; the DNA was used to work out D and trimming. Of roughly 290,000 clones in the sample, over 75% were seen once. V shed 3 bases and J 3 bases; nucleotides not matched to a gene: 3. The germline V gene encodes CDR1 SGDLS and CDR2 YYNGEE. This CDR3 region has 15 residues. Cohort placement rested on clinical history that participants reported themselves. Recovered participants had two consecutive negative NP/OP PCR tests, healthcare professional clearance, or symptom resolution.

Sequenced input: PBMCs or T cells enriched from blood (not recorded which). The sequence was obtained from a man aged 25 to 40 who had recovered from COVID-19. The chain carries TRBV9 and TRBJ1-1; TRBD1 agrees at 12 bases. CDR3: CASSAGDRGHTEAFF. The CDR3, as DNA: TGTGCCAGCAGCGCGGGGGACAGGGGGCACACTGAAGCTTTCTTT.